The 23 T cell receptor beta chains presented below share a single source sample, sequenced in a study of CD8+ T cells in alopecia areata. As the sequencing template, cDNA was produced by extracting RNA and reverse transcribing it. The data were produced by immunoSEQ multiplex PCR, yet TCRdb's version contains in-frame clones alone and is incomplete. The data show about 120,000 clones, approximately 58% seen once. The sequenced sample was CD4+ T cells sorted from blood. The receptor source for this set is a human donor in good health.

The gene calls are TRBV13 and TRBJ2-2; maybe TRBD1 (7 bases). In germline, CDR1 is PRHDT, CDR2 FYEKMQ (reference sequence). This CDR3 comprises 15 residues. Trimming took off 5 bases at V and 4 bases at J, with 14 bases between the two ends. DNA for the CDR3: TGTGCCAGCAGCCGCGGGACAGATCCCACCGGGGAGCTGTTTTTT. Amino acid sequence: CASSRGTDPTGELFF.

The chain links TRBV30 to TRBJ1-5, with D possibly being TRBD1 (6 bases). CDR3 length equals 14 residues. Germline V gene data show CDR1 as GTSNPN and CDR2 as SVGIG (reference sequence). V lost 2 bases, J lost 5 bases, and 13 bases lay in between. The CDR3 sequence is CAWSTGQTHQPQHF. CDR3 bases: TGTGCCTGGAGTACCGGACAGACACATCAGCCCCAGCATTTT.

The chain has TRBV6-1 and TRBJ1-1, with D unresolved. V was pared by 7 bases and J by 4 bases, with 7 bases between. This CDR3 is built from 11 residues. CDR1 MNHNS and CDR2 SASEGT come from the germline V gene. Here the CDR3 reads CASNSPTEAFF. The CDR3 bases are TGTGCCAGCAATTCCCCCACTGAAGCTTTCTTT.

The chain has TRBV28 and TRBJ1-1; no reliable D call. V was cut by 1 base and J by 8 bases, with 11 bases left in between. CDR1 MDHEN and CDR2 SYDVKM come from the germline V gene. CDR3 size: 13 residues. The CDR3 sequence is CASSLSPAKEAFF. DNA for the CDR3: TGTGCCAGCAGTTTATCCCCCGCGAAGGAAGCTTTCTTT.

This clone appeared a few times. The genes are TRBV4-1 and TRBJ2-3, with unresolved D. Trimming stripped 1 base from V and 0 bases from J, with 8 bases between. The CDR3 covers 15 residues. From germline, CDR1 is MGHRA and CDR2 YSYEKL. CDR3: CASSQGGYSTDTQYF. The CDR3 DNA sequence: TGCGCCAGCAGCCAAGGCGGTTATAGCACAGATACGCAGTATTTT.

The chain joins TRBV5-6 to TRBJ2-5; TRBD1 aligns across 8 bases. The J call is uncertain, as TRBJ2-7 better fits the DNA end. Germline V gives CDR1 SGHDT, CDR2 YYEEEE. The CDR3 is 14 amino acids. The DNA for the CDR3 is TGTGCCAGCAGAAAAAGACAGGGGTCCTACGAGCAGTACTTC. It is translated as CASRKRQGSYEQYF.

V usage is TRBV15 and J usage is TRBJ2-2; D is unresolved. CDR3 length: 15 residues. The V end was cut by 1 base, the J end by 0 bases, with 6 bases between. In germline, CDR1 is LNHNV, CDR2 YYDKDF (reference sequence). As DNA, the CDR3 is TGTGCCACCAGCAGAGTTGCCACGAACACCGGGGAGCTGTTTTTT. This translates into CATSRVATNTGELFF.

The V and J genes are TRBV25-1 and TRBJ2-7; no reliable D call. The CDR3 extends over 13 amino acids. The V and J ends lost 5 bases and 6 bases respectively, with 14 bases between them. Germline lookup yields CDR1 MGHDK and CDR2 SYGVNS. The CDR3 nucleotides read TGTGCCAGCAGTAGCCCGTCTGCGTTCGAGCAGTACTTC. Translation gives CASSSPSAFEQYF.

The chain carries TRBV5-4 and TRBJ2-5; D is undetermined. The V gene lost 2 bases and the J gene lost 3 bases, with 8 bases spanning the gap. The V gene's germline CDR1 is SGHNT and CDR2 YYREEE (reference sequence). There are 13 residues in the CDR3. CDR3 sequence (DNA): TGTGCCAGCAGCTTAGGCGGTAAAGAGACCCAGTACTTC. This sequence encodes CASSLGGKETQYF.

The CDR3 region is CSGKTGDYEQYF. The CDR3 bases are TGCAGCGGAAAAACGGGGGACTACGAGCAGTACTTC. V and J are TRBV29-1 and TRBJ2-7, with D perhaps matching TRBD2 (6 bases). Germline-derived CDR1 and CDR2 are SQVTM and ANQGSEA. V was shortened by 7 bases and J by 3 bases, with 13 bases between the two germline ends. CDR3 length: 12 residues.

The chain is built from TRBV15 and TRBJ2-3; 7 bases fit TRBD1. Germline values: CDR1 LNHNV, CDR2 YYDKDF (reference sequence). J lost 6 bases, V lost 4 bases, and 7 bases had no gene match. The CDR3 totals 14 residues. CDR3 sequence (DNA): TGTGCCACCAGCACAGGGGGAACCACGGATACGCAGTATTTT. This translates into CATSTGGTTDTQYF.

The rearrangement joins TRBV29-1 to TRBJ2-5, with D perhaps TRBD1 (6 bases). Germline CDR1 SQVTM, CDR2 ANQGSEA. This CDR3 is 16 amino acids long. The ends were cut back, 0 bases at V and 5 bases at J, with 19 bases in the middle. CDR3 sequence: CSVEEIQGKALETQYF. The DNA for the CDR3 is TGCAGCGTTGAAGAGATACAGGGAAAGGCGCTGGAGACCCAGTACTTC.

The table lists this clone with many counts. V usage is TRBV29-1 and J usage is TRBJ2-3; TRBD1 matches at 8 bases. The CDR3 runs 14 residues. The germline gives CDR1 SQVTM, CDR2 ANQGSEA. The V gene end was trimmed by 6 bases and the J gene end by 2 bases; junction bases not matched to a gene: 7. The CDR3 protein is CSVPAGGLTDTQYF. For the CDR3, the DNA is TGCAGCGTCCCAGCAGGGGGCCTCACAGATACGCAGTATTTT.

The chain recombines TRBV5-1 with TRBJ2-2; tentatively, D is TRBD1 or TRBD2 (5 bases each). Deletions cut 4 bases from V and 4 bases from J, with 17 bases between. The length of the CDR3 is 16 residues. CDR1 is SGHRS and CDR2 is YFSETQ in the germline V gene. The CDR3 DNA follows: TGCGCCAGCAGCCACCGGGACCTAATCGGCACCGGGGAGCTGTTTTTT. This sequence encodes CASSHRDLIGTGELFF.

V is TRBV7-8 and J is TRBJ2-7; 7 nucleotides agree with TRBD1. CDR3 length: 14 residues. The germline gives CDR1 SGHVS, CDR2 FQNEAQ. V lost 5 bases and J lost 3; bases outside the gene matches: 7. CDR3 bases: TGTGCCAGCAGCCGCAAGGGACAGCTCTACGAGCAGTACTTC. It codes for CASSRKGQLYEQYF.

The J gene is TRBJ2-2, the V gene TRBV6-6; 11 nucleotides align to TRBD1. The CDR3 covers 15 residues. CDR1 is MNHNY and CDR2 is SVGAGI in the germline V gene (reference sequence). After removal of 4 bases from V and 7 bases from J, the junction contained 5 bases not matched to a gene. The CDR3 DNA follows: TGTGCCAGCAGTTCCGGACAGGGGGCCGTCGGGGAGCTGTTTTTT. Protein product: CASSSGQGAVGELFF.

The chain is built from TRBV7-8 and TRBJ1-6, with 7 bases aligning to TRBD1. The CDR3 is 13 residues long. Germline V gene sequence: CDR1 SGHVS, CDR2 FQNEAQ. J was trimmed by 17 bases and V by 5 bases; bases with no gene match: 12. Here the CDR3 DNA reads TGTGCCAGCAGCGGTTCAGGGGGAAGAGGTTTCCACTTT. Its protein product is CASSGSGGRGFHF.

This chain links TRBV9 with TRBJ2-7; D is tentatively TRBD1 or TRBD2 (5 bases each). The CDR3 is 12 residues long. Germline CDR1 and CDR2: SGDLS and YYNGEE. The V and J ends lost 3 bases and 1 base respectively, with 5 bases between them. This CDR3 reads CASSGGSYEQYF. The CDR3 DNA reads TGTGCCAGCAGCGGGGGGTCCTACGAGCAGTACTTC.

In this sample, this clone turned up once. V usage is TRBV30 and J usage is TRBJ2-2; TRBD1 matches at 7 bases. The CDR3 has 14 residues. From germline, CDR1 is GTSNPN and CDR2 SVGIG (reference sequence). Losses at the gene ends were 0 bases for V and 3 bases for J; bases not matched to a gene: 1. The DNA of the CDR3 is TGTGCCTGGAGTGTAGGACAGGACACCGGGGAGCTGTTTTTT. Translation gives CAWSVGQDTGELFF.

This chain uses TRBV2 with TRBJ2-1; 9 bases align to TRBD1. The CDR3 consists of 20 residues. V lost 3 bases, J lost 4 bases, and 19 bases stayed unmatched. CDR1 is SNHLY and CDR2 is FYNNEI in the germline V gene. The CDR3 here is CASSDESDRGFHIPYNEQFF. The CDR3 DNA follows: TGTGCCAGCAGTGATGAGTCGGACAGGGGTTTTCACATCCCATACAATGAGCAGTTCTTC. The full variable domain, completed using reference TRBV2 and TRBJ2-1, is EPEVTQTPSHQVTQMGQEVILRCVPISNHLYFYWYRQILGQKVEFLVSFYNNEISEKSEIFDDQFSVERPDGSNFTLKIRSTKLEDSAMYFCASSDESDRGFHIPYNEQFFGPGTRLTVL.

V is TRBV10-3 and J is TRBJ2-3; TRBD2 matches at 14 bases. The CDR3 runs 15 residues. Germline CDR1 and CDR2: ENHRY and SYGVKD. The trim removed 4 bases at V and 5 bases at J, leaving 2 bases unmatched. This CDR3 is CAISGGTSGGDTQYF. CDR3 DNA: TGTGCCATCAGTGGAGGGACTAGCGGGGGAGATACGCAGTATTTT.

The V and J genes are TRBV5-1 and TRBJ2-2; a weak D match, TRBD2 (5 bases). Germline CDR1 reads SGHRS; CDR2 reads YFSETQ. The V end was cut by 4 bases, the J end by 5 bases, with 15 bases between. This CDR3 is built from 15 residues. CDR3 nucleotides: TGCGCCAGCAGCCTACGGGTCGGGGAAACCGGGGAGCTGTTTTTT. It specifies CASSLRVGETGELFF.

The CDR3 nucleotides are TGCGCCAGCAGCTCGACAGGGGGCCCTATAAATAATTCACCCCTCCACTTT. Residues: CASSSTGGPINNSPLHF. J is TRBJ1-6 and V is TRBV5-1, with 10 bases fitting TRBD1. The CDR3 sequence is 17 residues long. The trim removed 3 bases at V and 5 bases at J, leaving 8 bases unmatched. Germline V lookup: CDR1 SGHRS, CDR2 YFSETQ.